The 11 T cell receptor beta chains below were found in one sample sequenced in a study of identical twins. TCRdb redid the calling of the 5' RACE reads with MiXCR, one entry per CDR3 protein. This table has 350,000 or so distinct CDR3 sequences, 9% to 10% appearing once. The sample consisted of naive T cells sorted from blood. The origin of the receptors is a woman aged 50 to 65 in good health.

This clonotype was seen repeatedly, ten times or more. The chain links TRBV24-1 to TRBJ1-1, with 9 nucleotides matching TRBD1. Trimming took 10 bases from V and 1 from J; bases not matched to a gene: 3. Germline assignment: CDR1 KGHDR and CDR2 SFDVKD. This CDR3 comprises 13 residues. The CDR3 is CATQGATNTEAFF. CDR3 in DNA: TGTGCCACACAGGGGGCCACGAACACTGAAGCTTTCTTT.

This clonotype has ten or more counts. This rearrangement joins TRBV12-3 or TRBV12-4 to TRBJ2-1, with 9 nucleotides matching TRBD2. CDR3 size: 14 residues. The ends lost 7 bases at V and 10 bases at J; junction bases unmatched: 11. DNA of the CDR3: TGTGCCAGCAAATTAGCGGGAGTCTTCTACGAGCAGTTCTTC. It codes for CASKLAGVFYEQFF.

On this clonotype itself: A clone one base away is much larger, so this may be a read error. Here the CDR3 reads CASKTSLQGSVFF. The CDR3 coding sequence is TGTGCCAGCAAAACCTCGTTGCAGGGGTCGGTGTTCTTC. This chain joins TRBV25-1 and TRBJ2-1; a possible D gene is TRBD1 (6 bases). The CDR3 extends over 13 amino acids. V dropped 7 bases and J dropped 15 bases, with 22 bases sitting between them. CDR1 and CDR2 from the germline V gene are MGHDK and SYGVNS.

At least ten counts were recorded for this clonotype. The V call is TRBV6-2 or TRBV6-3, the J call TRBJ2-2; 11 nucleotides align to TRBD2. The V segment lost 0 bases and the J segment 1 base; nucleotides outside the gene matches: 1. The CDR3 runs to 17 residues. The V gene's germline CDR1 is MNHEY and CDR2 SVGEGT. The CDR3 nucleotides read TGTGCCAGCAGTTACTCGGGGACTAGCGGGAACACCGGGGAGCTGTTTTTT. The encoded protein is CASSYSGTSGNTGELFF.

The chain uses TRBV7-9 and TRBJ2-7, with 7 bases aligning to TRBD2. Germline-derived CDR1 and CDR2 are SEHNR and FQNEAQ (reference sequence). With V trimmed by 5 bases and J by 3 bases, 10 bases remained unmatched. The CDR3 covers 15 residues. As DNA, the CDR3 is TGTGCCAGCAGCCAAAGCGGGGAGCGATTCTACGAGCAGTACTTC. It codes for CASSQSGERFYEQYF.

V usage is TRBV14 and J usage is TRBJ1-1; no firm D call. The V end lost 4 bases, the J end lost 7 bases, and 13 bases lay between the germline ends. The V gene's germline CDR1 is SGHDN and CDR2 FVKESK. This CDR3 is 13 amino acids long. The CDR3 is CASSPTLGGEAFF. The CDR3 nucleotides read TGTGCCAGCAGCCCGACGTTGGGAGGTGAAGCTTTCTTT.

Regarding this clonotype: A much larger clone sits a single nucleotide away, making a read error possible. The conserved phenylalanine or tryptophan normally closing the CDR3 is absent here, so this likely arose from a read error. This rearrangement joins TRBV5-1 to TRBJ2-7; the D is unclear. V was shortened by 4 bases and J by 4 bases, with 15 bases between the two germline ends. CDR3 length equals 14 residues. The germline gives CDR1 SGHRS, CDR2 YFSETQ. The CDR3 sequence is CASSTRTGPYEQYL. CDR3 DNA: TGCGCCAGCAGCACCCGGACCGGGCCTTACGAGCAGTACCTC.

This clonotype was recorded many times. The chain couples TRBV12-3 or TRBV12-4 to TRBJ1-6; 8 bases line up with TRBD1. The V and J ends lost 5 bases and 7 bases, in that order; junction bases with no gene match: 7. This CDR3 region has 15 residues. The CDR3 loop reads CASSLGQGLNSPLHF. Written as DNA, the CDR3 is TGTGCCAGCAGTCTCGGACAGGGATTAAATTCACCCCTCCACTTT.

This clonotype has a handful of counts. The CDR3 region is CSARPEYNEQFF. For the CDR3, the DNA is TGCAGTGCTAGACCAGAGTACAATGAGCAGTTCTTC. This rearrangement joins TRBV20-1 to TRBJ2-1, with unresolved D. Trimming left V 2 bases short and J 4 bases short, with 6 bases between. The CDR3 is made up of 12 amino acids. Germline V lookup: CDR1 DFQATT, CDR2 SNEGSKA (reference sequence).

This clonotype was detected only a few times. The V and J genes are TRBV6-5 and TRBJ2-6; tentatively, D is TRBD2 (5 bases). The CDR3 totals 15 residues. The V gene's germline CDR1 is MNHEY and CDR2 SVGAGI. Trimming took off 5 bases at V and 4 bases at J, with 12 bases between the two ends. CDR3 bases: TGTGCCAGCAGTGAACCGGCGGGCGGGGCCAACGTCCTGACTTTC. It specifies CASSEPAGGANVLTF.

This clonotype has more than one count but fewer than ten. The rearrangement uses TRBV7-8 and TRBJ2-7; D may match TRBD1 or TRBD2 (5 bases each). Deletions cut 1 base from V and 7 bases from J, with 11 bases between. There are 13 residues in the CDR3. The germline CDR1 and CDR2 sequences are SGHVS and FQNEAQ. This CDR3 is CASSLGGNMEQYV. The CDR3 region has the DNA TGTGCCAGCAGCTTAGGGGGGAACATGGAGCAGTACGTC.